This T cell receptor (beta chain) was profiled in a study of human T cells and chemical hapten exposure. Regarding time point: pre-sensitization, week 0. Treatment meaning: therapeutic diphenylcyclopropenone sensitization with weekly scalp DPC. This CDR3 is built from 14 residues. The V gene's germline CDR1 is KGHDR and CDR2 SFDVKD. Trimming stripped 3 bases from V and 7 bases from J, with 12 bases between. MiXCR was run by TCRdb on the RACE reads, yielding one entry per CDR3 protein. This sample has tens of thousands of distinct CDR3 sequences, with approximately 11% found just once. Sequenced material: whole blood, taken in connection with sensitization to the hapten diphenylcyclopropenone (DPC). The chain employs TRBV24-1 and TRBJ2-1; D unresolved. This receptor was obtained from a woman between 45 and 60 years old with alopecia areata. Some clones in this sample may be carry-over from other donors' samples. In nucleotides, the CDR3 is TGTGCCACCAGTGATGCGAGTTCTGGGAATGAGCAGTTCTTC. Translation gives CATSDASSGNEQFF.